This T cell receptor (beta chain) was documented in a study of blood T cell repertoires in COVID-19. Germline values: CDR1 MNHEY, CDR2 SVGEGT. Losses at the gene ends were 0 bases for V and 3 bases for J; bases not matched to a gene: 2. The CDR3 extends over 15 amino acids. Libraries were prepared by immunoSEQ multiplex PCR; TCRdb keeps only in-frame clonotypes and omits some of them. The table shows some 70,000 clones, with approximately 90% occurring only once. This chain joins TRBV6-2 or TRBV6-3 and TRBJ2-3; 8 bases map to TRBD2. The TCR originated in a woman older than 75 with active COVID-19. Sequencing input: peripheral blood. In nucleotides, the CDR3 is TGTGCCAGCAGTTACTCGGGGACTAGAACAGATACGCAGTATTTT. Protein: CASSYSGTRTDTQYF.